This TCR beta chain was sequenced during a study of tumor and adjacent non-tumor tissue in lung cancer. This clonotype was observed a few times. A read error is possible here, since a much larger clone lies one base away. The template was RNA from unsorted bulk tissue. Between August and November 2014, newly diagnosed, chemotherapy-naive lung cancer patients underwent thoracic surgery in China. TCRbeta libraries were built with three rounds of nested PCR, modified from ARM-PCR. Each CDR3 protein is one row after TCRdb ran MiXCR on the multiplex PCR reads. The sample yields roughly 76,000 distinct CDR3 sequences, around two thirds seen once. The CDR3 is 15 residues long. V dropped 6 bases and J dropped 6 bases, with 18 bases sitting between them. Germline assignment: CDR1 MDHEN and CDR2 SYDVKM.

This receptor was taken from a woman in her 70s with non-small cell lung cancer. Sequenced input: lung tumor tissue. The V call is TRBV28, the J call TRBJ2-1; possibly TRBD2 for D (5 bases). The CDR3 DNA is TGTGCCAGCAGCCCAAGGAGGCGTTTACCCAATGAGCAGTTCTTC. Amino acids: CASSPRRRLPNEQFF.